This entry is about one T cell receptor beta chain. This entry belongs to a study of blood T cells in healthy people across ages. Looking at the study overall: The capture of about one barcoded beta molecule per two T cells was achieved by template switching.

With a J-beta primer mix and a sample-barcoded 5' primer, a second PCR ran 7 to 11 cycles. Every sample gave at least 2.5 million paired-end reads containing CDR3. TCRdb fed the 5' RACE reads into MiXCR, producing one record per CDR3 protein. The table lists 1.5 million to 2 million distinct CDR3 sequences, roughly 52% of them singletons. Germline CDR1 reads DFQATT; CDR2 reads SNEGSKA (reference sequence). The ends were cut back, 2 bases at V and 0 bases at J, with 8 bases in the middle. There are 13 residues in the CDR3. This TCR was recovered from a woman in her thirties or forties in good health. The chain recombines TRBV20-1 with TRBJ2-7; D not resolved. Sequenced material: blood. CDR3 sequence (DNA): TGCAGTGCTAGATATAAAGACTCCTACGAGCAGTACTTC. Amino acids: CSARYKDSYEQYF.